This T cell receptor beta chain was sequenced during a study of control samples from healthy donors and cancer patients. The V and J ends lost 0 bases and 8 bases, in that order; junction bases with no gene match: 6. This CDR3 comprises 15 residues. Germline CDR1 reads SGHRS; CDR2 reads YFSETQ. Assay used: immunoSEQ multiplex PCR; TCRdb lists only in-frame clones, some missing. The sample has approximately 150,000 clones; around 90% are singletons. The sequence was collected from a woman between 40 and 55 years old in good health. V is TRBV5-1 and J is TRBJ1-4; 8 bases line up with TRBD1. Sequenced sample: blood. The DNA of the CDR3 is TGCGCCAGCAGCTTGGAAGGGACAGGCGAAGAAAAACTGTTTTTT. The encoded protein is CASSLEGTGEEKLFF.